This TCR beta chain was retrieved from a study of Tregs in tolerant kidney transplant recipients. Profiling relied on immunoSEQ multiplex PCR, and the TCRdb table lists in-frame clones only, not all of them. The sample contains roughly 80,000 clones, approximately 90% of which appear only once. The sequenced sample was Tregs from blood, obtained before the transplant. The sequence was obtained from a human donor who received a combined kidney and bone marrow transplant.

CDR3 in amino acids: CARSLALDSYEQYF. CDR3 DNA: TGTGCCAGAAGCTTGGCTTTAGACTCCTACGAGCAGTACTTC. The V and J genes are TRBV5-3 and TRBJ2-7; D is uncertain. TRBV5-3 is sorted into the ORF group, with uncertain function. The CDR3 consists of 14 residues. Trimming took 0 bases from V and 0 from J, leaving 7 bases between them.